This TCR beta chain was recorded in a study of T cells after yellow fever vaccination. About the research overall: Fractions of low cell number were prepared using SMART-Seq v4 Ultra Low Input.

Per the germline V gene, CDR1 is SGDLS and CDR2 is YYNGEE. This CDR3 comprises 16 residues. Study-wide results and limits: The study noted that FACS-sorted repertoires could contain abundant clonotypes contaminating from the bulk population. Boosting was followed by the reappearance of most primary-vaccination clones (about 97% CD4, about 88% CD8).

It was through 5'RACE template switching that TCR cDNA was made, with a universal primer site and UMIs added. TCRdb re-called the 5' RACE reads with MiXCR, one entry per CDR3 protein. The data show 500,000 to 650,000 distinct CDR3 sequences, 9% to 15% seen once. As regards this clonotype: What it recognizes is unknown. The junction and the germline gene differ at one end; a read error may be behind it.

V gene TRBV9 combines with J gene TRBJ2-1; 13 nucleotides align to TRBD2. This sequence originates from a man aged 25-45 years who received the YFV17D yellow fever vaccine. The sequences come from PBMCs, collected on the day of the yellow fever booster vaccination. The CDR3 region is CASTVGGTSGNNEQFF. Written as DNA, the CDR3 is TGTGCCAGCACCGTAGGGGGGACTAGCGGGAACAATGAGCAGTTCTTC. The full variable domain, with the rest looked up from reference TRBV9 and TRBJ2-1, is DSGVTQTPKHLITATGQRVTLRCSPRSGDLSVYWYQQSLDQGLQFLIQYYNGEERAKGNILERFSAQQFPDLHSELNLSSLELGDSALYFCASTVGGTSGNNEQFFGPGTRLTVL.